The clone carrying this T cell receptor (beta chain) occurred once. Its antigen is not identified. This sample is drawn from a study of T cell responses to AZD1222 COVID-19 vaccine. Study-level results: Clonal diversity was possibly underestimated, and white British individuals and females predominated among donors.

Assay: immunoSEQ multiplex PCR; the TCRdb copy retains only in-frame clones and omits some. Here the sample spans about 67,000 clones, 80% to 90% being singletons. V was shortened by 4 bases and J by 0 bases, with 9 bases between the two germline ends. CDR3 length: 14 amino acids. CDR1 and CDR2 from the germline V gene are GTSNPN and SVGIG (reference sequence). Sequenced here: peripheral blood, sampled on day 0 of AZD1222 vaccination. V usage is TRBV30 and J usage is TRBJ1-4, with D hard to call. This receptor was identified in an adult in good health. CDR3 sequence reads: CAWNLQTTNEKLFF. The CDR3 region has the DNA TGTGCCTGGAATCTCCAGACAACTAATGAAAAACTGTTTTTT. Variable domain in full (rest from reference TRBV30 and TRBJ1-4): SQTIHQWPATLVQPVGSPLSLECTVEGTSNPNLYWYRQAAGRGLQLLFYSVGIGQISSEVPQNLSASRPQDRQFILSSKKLLLSDSGFYLCAWNLQTTNEKLFFGSGTQLSVL.